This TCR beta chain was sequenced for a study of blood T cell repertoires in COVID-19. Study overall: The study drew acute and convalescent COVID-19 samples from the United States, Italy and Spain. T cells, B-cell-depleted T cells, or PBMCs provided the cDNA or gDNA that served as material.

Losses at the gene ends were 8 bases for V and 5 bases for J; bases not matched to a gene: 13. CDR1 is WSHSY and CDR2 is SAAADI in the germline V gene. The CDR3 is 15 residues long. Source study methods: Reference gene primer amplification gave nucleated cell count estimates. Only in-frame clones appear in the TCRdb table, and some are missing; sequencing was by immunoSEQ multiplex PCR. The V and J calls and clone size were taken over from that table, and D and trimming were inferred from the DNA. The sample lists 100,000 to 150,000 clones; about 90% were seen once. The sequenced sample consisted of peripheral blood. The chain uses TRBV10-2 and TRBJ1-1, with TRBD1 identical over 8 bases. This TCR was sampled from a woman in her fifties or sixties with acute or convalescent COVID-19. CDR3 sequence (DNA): TGCGCCAGCGGAAGCCCGGGGACAGGAACTACTGAAGCTTTCTTT. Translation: CASGSPGTGTTEAFF.